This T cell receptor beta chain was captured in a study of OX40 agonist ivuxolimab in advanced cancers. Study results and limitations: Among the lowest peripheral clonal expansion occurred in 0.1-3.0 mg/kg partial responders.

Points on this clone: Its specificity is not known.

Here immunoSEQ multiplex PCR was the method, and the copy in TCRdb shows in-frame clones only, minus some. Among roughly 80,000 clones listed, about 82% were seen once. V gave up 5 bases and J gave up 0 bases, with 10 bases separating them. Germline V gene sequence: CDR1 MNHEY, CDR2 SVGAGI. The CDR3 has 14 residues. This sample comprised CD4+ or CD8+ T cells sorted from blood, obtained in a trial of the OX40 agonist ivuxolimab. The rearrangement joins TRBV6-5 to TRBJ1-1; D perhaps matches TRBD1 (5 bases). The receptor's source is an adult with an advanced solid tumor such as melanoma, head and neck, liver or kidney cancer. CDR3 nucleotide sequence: TGTGCCAGCAGTCCTGACAGCTTGAACACTGAAGCTTTCTTT. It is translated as CASSPDSLNTEAFF.